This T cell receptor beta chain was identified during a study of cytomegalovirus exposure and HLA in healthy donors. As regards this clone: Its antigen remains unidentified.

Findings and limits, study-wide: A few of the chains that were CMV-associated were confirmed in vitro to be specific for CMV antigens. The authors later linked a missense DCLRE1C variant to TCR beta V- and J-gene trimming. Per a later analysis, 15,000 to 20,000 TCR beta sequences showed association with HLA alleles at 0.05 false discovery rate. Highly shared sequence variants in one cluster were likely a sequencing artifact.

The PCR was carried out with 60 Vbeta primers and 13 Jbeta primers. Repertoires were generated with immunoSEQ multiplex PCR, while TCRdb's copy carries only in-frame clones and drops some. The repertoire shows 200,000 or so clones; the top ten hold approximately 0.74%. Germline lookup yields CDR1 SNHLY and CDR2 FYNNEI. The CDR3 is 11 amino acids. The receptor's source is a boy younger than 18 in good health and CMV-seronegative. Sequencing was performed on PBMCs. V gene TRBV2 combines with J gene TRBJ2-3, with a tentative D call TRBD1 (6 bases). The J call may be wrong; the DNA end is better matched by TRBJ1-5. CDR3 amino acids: CARSAGDTQHF. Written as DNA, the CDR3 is TGTGCCAGGTCGGCAGGGGATACGCAGCATTTT.